These T cell receptor beta chains were read from a single sample in a study of Ad26.COV2.S vaccination and SARS-CoV-2 variants. Sequenced by immunoSEQ multiplex PCR; TCRdb stores in-frame clones only, minus some. Here the sample spans roughly 250,000 clones, around nine tenths being singletons. Material: peripheral blood, obtained in a trial of Ad26.COV2.S vaccine versus placebo. These receptors were obtained from a person between 18 and 60 years old who received the Ad26.COV2.S COVID-19 vaccine or a placebo. CDR3s include the opening cysteine and the closing phenylalanine or tryptophan. D genes are given only for firm matches. Size is omitted from some rows. Given values are once, few, many or a class for expanded clones.

TRBJ1-1 once TRBD1 TRBV18 CASSGTGGEAFF TGTGCCAGCTCAGGGACAGGGGGTGAAGCTTTCTTT
TRBJ2-3 . TRBD2 TRBV5-1 CASSQGLVSQDTQYF TGCGCCAGCAGCCAGGGACTAGTTAGCCAAGATACGCAGTATTTT
TRBJ1-1 . . TRBV7-2 CASSRNMNTEAFF TGTGCCAGCAGCCGAAACATGAACACTGAAGCTTTCTTT
TRBJ2-5 . . TRBV7-2 CASSLGSGRGPQETQYF TGTGCCAGCAGCTTAGGATCCGGCAGGGGACCCCAAGAGACCCAGTACTTC
TRBJ1-2 few . TRBV4-3 CASSQGVAVSYGYTF TGCGCCAGCAGCCAAGGAGTGGCCGTTTCCTATGGCTACACCTTC
TRBJ1-6 . . TRBV9 CASSVRQNNNSPLHF TGTGCCAGCAGCGTTCGACAGAACAATAATTCACCCCTCCACTTT
TRBJ1-2 . . TRBV24-1 CATSEGDDYGYTF TGTGCCACCAGTGAAGGGGACGACTATGGCTACACCTTC
TRBJ2-3 once TRBD2 TRBV5-1 CASSARTSGGANTQYF TGCGCCAGCAGCGCCAGGACTAGCGGGGGGGCTAATACGCAGTATTTT
TRBJ2-7 . . TRBV6-5 CASSYSVGPTSYEQYF TGTGCCAGCAGTTACTCAGTAGGGCCCACCTCCTACGAGCAGTACTTC
TRBJ2-1 . . TRBV5-4 CASSLFIAENEQFF TGTGCCAGCAGCTTGTTTATAGCGGAAAATGAGCAGTTCTTC
TRBJ2-3 . TRBD1 TRBV2 CASRPQGVSTDTQYF TGTGCCAGCAGGCCGCAGGGGGTTAGCACAGATACGCAGTATTTT
TRBJ1-2 . . TRBV21-1 CASSLRTSVLYGYTF TGTGCCAGCAGCCTCCGGACCTCCGTTTTATATGGCTACACCTTC